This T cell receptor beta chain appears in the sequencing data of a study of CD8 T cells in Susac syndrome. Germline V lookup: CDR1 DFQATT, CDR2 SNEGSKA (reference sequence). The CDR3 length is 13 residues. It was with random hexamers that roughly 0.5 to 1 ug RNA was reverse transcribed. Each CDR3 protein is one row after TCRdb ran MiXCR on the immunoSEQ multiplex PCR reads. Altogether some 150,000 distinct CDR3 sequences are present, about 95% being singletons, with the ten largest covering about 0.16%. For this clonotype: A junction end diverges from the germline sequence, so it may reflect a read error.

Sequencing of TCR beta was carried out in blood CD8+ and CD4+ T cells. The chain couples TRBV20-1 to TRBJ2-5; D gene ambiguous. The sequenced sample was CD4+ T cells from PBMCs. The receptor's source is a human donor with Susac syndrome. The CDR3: CSAGSSMQGTQYF. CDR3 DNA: TGCAGTGCCGGGTCCTCTATGCAAGGGACCCAGTACTTC.